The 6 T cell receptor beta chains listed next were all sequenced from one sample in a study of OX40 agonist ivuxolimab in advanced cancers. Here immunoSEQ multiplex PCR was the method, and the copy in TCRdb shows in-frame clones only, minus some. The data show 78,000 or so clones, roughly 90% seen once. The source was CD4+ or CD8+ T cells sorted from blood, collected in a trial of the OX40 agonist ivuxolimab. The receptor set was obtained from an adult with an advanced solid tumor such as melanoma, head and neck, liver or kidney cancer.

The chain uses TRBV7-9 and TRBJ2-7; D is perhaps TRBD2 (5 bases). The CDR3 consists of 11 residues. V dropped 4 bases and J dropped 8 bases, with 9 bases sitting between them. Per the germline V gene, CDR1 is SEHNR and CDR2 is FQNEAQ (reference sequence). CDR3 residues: CASSSGEKQYF. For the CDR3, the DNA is TGTGCCAGCAGCTCTGGGGAGAAGCAGTACTTC.

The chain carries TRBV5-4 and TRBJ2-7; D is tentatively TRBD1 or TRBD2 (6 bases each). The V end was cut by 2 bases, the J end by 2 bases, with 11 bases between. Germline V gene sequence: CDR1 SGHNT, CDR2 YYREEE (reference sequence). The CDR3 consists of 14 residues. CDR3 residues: CASSFRGAPYEQYF. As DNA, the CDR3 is TGTGCCAGCAGCTTTAGGGGGGCCCCCTACGAGCAGTACTTC.

The CDR3 DNA sequence: TGCGCCAGCAGAAGGGGCAATGAGCAGTTCTTC. It is translated as CASRRGNEQFF. The rearrangement joins TRBV5-1 to TRBJ2-1; D is perhaps TRBD1 (5 bases). The length of the CDR3 is 11 residues. Germline CDR1 is SGHRS and CDR2 is YFSETQ. V shed 5 bases and J shed 6 bases, with 6 bases lying between them.

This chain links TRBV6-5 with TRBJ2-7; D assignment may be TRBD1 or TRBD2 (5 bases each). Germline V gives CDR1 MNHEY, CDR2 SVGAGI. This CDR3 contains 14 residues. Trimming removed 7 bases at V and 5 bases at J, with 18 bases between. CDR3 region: CASKITGGPNEQYF. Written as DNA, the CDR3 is TGTGCCAGCAAAATTACAGGCGGGCCCAACGAGCAGTACTTC.

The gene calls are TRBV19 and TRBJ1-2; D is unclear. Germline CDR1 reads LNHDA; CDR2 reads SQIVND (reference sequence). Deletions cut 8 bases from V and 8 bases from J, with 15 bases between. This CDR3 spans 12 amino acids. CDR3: CASEGTGVGYTF. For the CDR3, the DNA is TGTGCCAGTGAGGGAACGGGCGTAGGCTACACCTTC.

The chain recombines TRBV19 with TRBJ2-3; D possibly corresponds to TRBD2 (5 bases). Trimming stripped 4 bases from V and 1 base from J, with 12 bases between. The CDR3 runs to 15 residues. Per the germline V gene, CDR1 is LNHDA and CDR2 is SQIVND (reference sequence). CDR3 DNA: TGTGCCAGTAGTAGCTTGCGGGCTGGCACAGATACGCAGTATTTT. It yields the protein CASSSLRAGTDTQYF.